This T cell receptor (beta chain) was recovered during a study of cytomegalovirus exposure and HLA in healthy donors. Study-level background: Researchers previously reported finding 100 million or so unique TCR beta sequences from 170 million or so T cells.

Researchers ran the PCR with 60 Vbeta and 13 Jbeta primers. Here immunoSEQ multiplex PCR was the method, and the copy in TCRdb shows in-frame clones only, minus some. Counted here are roughly 190,000 clones, about 13% occurring once; the ten biggest clones make up about 7.8%. The trim removed 6 bases at V and 4 bases at J, leaving 9 bases unmatched. Germline CDR1 and CDR2: LNHDA and SQIVND (reference sequence). This CDR3 is 16 amino acids long. What was sequenced was PBMCs. The chain links TRBV19 to TRBJ2-3; 11 nucleotides line up with TRBD2. This TCR came from a man aged 50 to 60 in good health and CMV-seropositive. CDR3 sequence reads: CASRNIAGGPADTQYF. The DNA for the CDR3 is TGTGCCAGTAGAAATATAGCGGGGGGGCCGGCAGATACGCAGTATTTT. Full variable domain (outside the CDR3, taken from reference TRBV19 and TRBJ2-3): DGGITQSPKYLFRKEGQNVTLSCEQNLNHDAMYWYRQDPGQGLRLIYYSQIVNDFQKGDIAEGYSVSREKKESFPLTVTSAQKNPTAFYLCASRNIAGGPADTQYFGPGTRLTVL.